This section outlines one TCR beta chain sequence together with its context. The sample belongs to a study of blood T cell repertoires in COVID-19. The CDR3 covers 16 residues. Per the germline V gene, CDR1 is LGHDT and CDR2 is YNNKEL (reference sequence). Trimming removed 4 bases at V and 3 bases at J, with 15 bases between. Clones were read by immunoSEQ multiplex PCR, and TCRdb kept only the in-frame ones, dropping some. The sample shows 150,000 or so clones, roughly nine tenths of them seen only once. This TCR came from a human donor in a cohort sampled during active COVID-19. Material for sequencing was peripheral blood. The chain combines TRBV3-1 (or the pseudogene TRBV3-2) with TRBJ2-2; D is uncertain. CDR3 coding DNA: TGTGCCAGCAGCCTCGACAAATTGGTGGACACCGGGGAGCTGTTTTTT. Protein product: CASSLDKLVDTGELFF.